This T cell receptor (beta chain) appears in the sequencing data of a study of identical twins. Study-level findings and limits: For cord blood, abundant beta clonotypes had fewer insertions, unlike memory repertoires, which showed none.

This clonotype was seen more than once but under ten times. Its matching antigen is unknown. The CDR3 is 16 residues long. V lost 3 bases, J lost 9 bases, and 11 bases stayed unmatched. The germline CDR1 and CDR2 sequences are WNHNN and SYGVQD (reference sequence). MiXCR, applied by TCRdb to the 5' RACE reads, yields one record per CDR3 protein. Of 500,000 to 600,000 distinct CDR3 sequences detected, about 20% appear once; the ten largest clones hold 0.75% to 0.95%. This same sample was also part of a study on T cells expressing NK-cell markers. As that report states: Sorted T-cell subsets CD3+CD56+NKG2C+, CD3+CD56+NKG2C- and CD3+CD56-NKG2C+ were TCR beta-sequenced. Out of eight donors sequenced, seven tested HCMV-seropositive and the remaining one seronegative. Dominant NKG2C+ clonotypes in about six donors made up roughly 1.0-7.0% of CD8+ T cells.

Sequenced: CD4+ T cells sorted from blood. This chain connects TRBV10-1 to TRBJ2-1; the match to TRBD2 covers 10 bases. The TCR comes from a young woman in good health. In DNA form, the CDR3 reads TGCGCCAGCAGTGAAGGAGCGGGGGGGGCCCAGGGTGAGCAGTTCTTC. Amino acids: CASSEGAGGAQGEQFF.